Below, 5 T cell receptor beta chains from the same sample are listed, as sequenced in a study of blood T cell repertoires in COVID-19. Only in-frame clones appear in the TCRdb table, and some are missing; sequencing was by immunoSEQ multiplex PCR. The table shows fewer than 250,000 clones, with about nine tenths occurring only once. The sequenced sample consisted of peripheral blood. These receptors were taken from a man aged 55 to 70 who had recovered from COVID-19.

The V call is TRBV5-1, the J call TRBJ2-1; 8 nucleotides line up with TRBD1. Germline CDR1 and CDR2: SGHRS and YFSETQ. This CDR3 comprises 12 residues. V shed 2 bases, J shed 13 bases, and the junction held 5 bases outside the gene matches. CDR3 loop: CASSLGTGSQFF. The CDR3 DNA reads TGCGCCAGCAGCTTAGGGACAGGATCCCAGTTCTTC.

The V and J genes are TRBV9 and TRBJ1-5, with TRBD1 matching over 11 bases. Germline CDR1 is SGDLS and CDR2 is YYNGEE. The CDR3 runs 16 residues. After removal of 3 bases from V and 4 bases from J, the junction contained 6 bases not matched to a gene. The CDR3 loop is CASSAGQGAMNQPQHF. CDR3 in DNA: TGTGCCAGCAGCGCAGGACAGGGGGCTATGAATCAGCCCCAGCATTTT.

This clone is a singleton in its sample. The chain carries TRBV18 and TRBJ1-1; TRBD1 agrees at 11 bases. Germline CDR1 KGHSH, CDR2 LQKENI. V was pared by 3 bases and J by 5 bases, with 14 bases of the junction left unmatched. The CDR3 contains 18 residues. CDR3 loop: CASSPRDLGQGARTEAFF. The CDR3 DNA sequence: TGTGCCAGCTCACCTCGCGACCTAGGACAGGGGGCTCGGACTGAAGCTTTCTTT.

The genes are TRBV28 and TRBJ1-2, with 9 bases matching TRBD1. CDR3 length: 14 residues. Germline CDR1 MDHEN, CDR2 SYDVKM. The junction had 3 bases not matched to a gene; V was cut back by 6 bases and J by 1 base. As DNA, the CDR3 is TGTGCCAGCAGGGGGACAGGGCTTAACTATGGCTACACCTTC. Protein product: CASRGTGLNYGYTF.

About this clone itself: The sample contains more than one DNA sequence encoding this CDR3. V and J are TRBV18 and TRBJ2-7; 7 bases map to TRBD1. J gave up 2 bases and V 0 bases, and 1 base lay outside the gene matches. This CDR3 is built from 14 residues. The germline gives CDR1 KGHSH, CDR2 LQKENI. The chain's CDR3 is CASSPPGQPYEQYF. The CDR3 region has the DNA TGTGCCAGCTCACCACCGGGACAGCCCTACGAGCAGTACTTC.